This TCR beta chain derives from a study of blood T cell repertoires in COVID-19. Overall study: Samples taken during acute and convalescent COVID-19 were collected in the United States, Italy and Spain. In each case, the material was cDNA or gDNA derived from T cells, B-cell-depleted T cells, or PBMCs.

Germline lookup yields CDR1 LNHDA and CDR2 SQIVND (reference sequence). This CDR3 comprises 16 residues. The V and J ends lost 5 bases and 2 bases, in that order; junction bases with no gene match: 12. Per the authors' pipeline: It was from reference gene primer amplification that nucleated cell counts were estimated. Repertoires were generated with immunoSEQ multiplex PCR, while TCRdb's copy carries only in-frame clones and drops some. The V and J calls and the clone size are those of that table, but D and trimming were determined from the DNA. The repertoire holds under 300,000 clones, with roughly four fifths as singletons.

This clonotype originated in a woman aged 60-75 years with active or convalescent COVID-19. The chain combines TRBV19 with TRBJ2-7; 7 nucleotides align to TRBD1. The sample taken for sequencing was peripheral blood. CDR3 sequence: CASSSQTSGTAYEQYF. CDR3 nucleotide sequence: TGTGCCAGTAGTTCTCAAACCTCCGGGACAGCCTACGAGCAGTACTTC.